Listed below are T cell receptor beta chains from one sample, sequenced in a study of T cell responses to AZD1222 COVID-19 vaccine. The method was immunoSEQ multiplex PCR; TCRdb's version includes in-frame clones alone and lacks a portion of them. The sample table sets out about 140,000 clones. Sequenced input: peripheral blood. These receptor sequences come from an adult in good health. The CDR3 runs from the conserved cysteine through the conserved F or W. The D gene is left open where the match is weak.

v_call	d_call	j_call	cdr3_nt	cdr3_aa
TRBV29-1	TRBD1	TRBJ1-2	TGCAGCGTCTCGACAGGGGCTGGCTACACCTTC	CSVSTGAGYTF
TRBV7-2	.	TRBJ1-5	TGTGCCAGCAGCTTACAGGGAGTTCAGCCCCAGCATTTT	CASSLQGVQPQHF
TRBV7-9	.	TRBJ1-1	TGTGCCAGCAGCCCGTACTTGAACACTGAAGCTTTCTTT	CASSPYLNTEAFF
TRBV10-1	.	TRBJ1-4	TGCGCCAGCCCCCCCCGGGGTGTCCTCGGTGAAAAACTGTTTTTT	CASPPRGVLGEKLFF
TRBV4-1	TRBD1	TRBJ1-4	TGCGCCAGCAGCCAAGAGACAGGGGTTGGCGAAAAACTGTTTTTT	CASSQETGVGEKLFF
TRBV5-1	TRBD1	TRBJ1-2	TGCGCCAGCAAACCCGACAGGGATGGCTACACCTTC	CASKPDRDGYTF
TRBV5-1	TRBD1	TRBJ1-3	TGCGCCAGCACCGGGACAGCTGGAAACACCATATATTTT	CASTGTAGNTIYF
TRBV19	.	TRBJ1-1	TGTGCCAGTTTAGATGGACGTCCGAACACTGAAGCTTTCTTT	CASLDGRPNTEAFF
TRBV30	.	TRBJ1-2	TGTGCCTGGAGTAATGACAGACATAACTATGGCTACACCTTC	CAWSNDRHNYGYTF
TRBV5-8	TRBD1	TRBJ1-1	TGTGCCAGCAGCTTGGTGGGGGGGACAGGAATCTCTGCTGAAGCTTTCTTT	CASSLVGGTGISAEAFF
TRBV6-5	.	TRBJ2-5	TGTGCCAGCAGTTCCCCAGGGACAAAAGAGACCCAGTACTTC	CASSSPGTKETQYF
TRBV7-2	.	TRBJ2-5	TGTGCCAGCAGCTTAGGGGGCATCCAAGAGACCCAGTACTTC	CASSLGGIQETQYF
TRBV19	TRBD1	TRBJ2-1	TGTGCCAGCAATAGACAGGGTCCTTACAATGAGCAGTTCTTC	CASNRQGPYNEQFF
TRBV29-1	.	TRBJ2-7	TGCAGCGTTGTTGGTGGGACCCACTACGAGCAGTACTTC	CSVVGGTHYEQYF
TRBV7-9	TRBD2	TRBJ2-1	TGTGCCAGCAGCTTCGCTGGGGGGGGCTACAATGAGCAGTTCTTC	CASSFAGGGYNEQFF
TRBV20-1	.	TRBJ2-1	TGCAGTGCCTCGGTTGGGAATGAGCAGTTCTTC	CSASVGNEQFF
TRBV7-8	TRBD2	TRBJ2-3	TGTGCCAGCAGCTTCGGACTAGCGGGGGGCCCTACCGGCACAGATACGCAGTATTTT	CASSFGLAGGPTGTDTQYF
TRBV19	TRBD1	TRBJ1-1	TGTGCCAGTAGTACTAGGACAGGCGCAGGGGTAACAGAAGCTTTCTTT	CASSTRTGAGVTEAFF
TRBV6-5	.	TRBJ1-6	TGTGCCAGCAGAACAACGGGTTATAATTCACCCCTCCACTTT	CASRTTGYNSPLHF
TRBV20-1	.	TRBJ2-7	TGCAGTGCCCGGACTGCCTACGAGCAGTACTTC	CSARTAYEQYF
TRBV21-1	.	TRBJ2-4	TGTGCCAGCAGCCGGACTAGCGAAGCCAAAAACATTCAGTACTTC	CASSRTSEAKNIQYF
TRBV5-4	.	TRBJ1-2	TGTGCCAGCAGCGGGAGGACCACGGGGGGCTACACCTTC	CASSGRTTGGYTF
TRBV9	TRBD1	TRBJ2-2	TGTGCCAGCAGCCCTAGGACAGGGGGCTCCGGGGAGCTGTTTTTT	CASSPRTGGSGELFF
TRBV15	.	TRBJ1-2	TGTGCCACCACCGGTCATAACTATGGCTACACCTTC	CATTGHNYGYTF
TRBV19	TRBD2	TRBJ2-1	TGTGCCAGTAGTATTCTGGTCTTGCGGGGGGGCCGTGATGAGCAGTTCTTC	CASSILVLRGGRDEQFF
TRBV7-6	.	TRBJ2-2	TGTGCCAGCAGCTTAGTAGCAGGGTCCTTCGCGAACACCGGGGAGCTGTTTTTT	CASSLVAGSFANTGELFF
TRBV5-1	TRBD2	TRBJ2-1	TGCGCCAGCAGCAAACGACTAGCGGGGGGCCATAGTGCTCCCTACAATGAGCAGTTCTTC	CASSKRLAGGHSAPYNEQFF
TRBV15	.	TRBJ1-1	TGTGCCACCAGCATGGGGGCATTGGACACTGAAGCTTTCTTT	CATSMGALDTEAFF
TRBV3-1/TRBV3-2	.	TRBJ1-1	TGTGCCAGCAGCCAAGATTCGGGCAAGGTCTTCTTT	CASSQDSGKVFF
TRBV28	.	TRBJ2-7	TGTGCCAGCAGTTTATCAGGGACAACTAGGGAGCAGTACTTC	CASSLSGTTREQYF
TRBV3-1/TRBV3-2	.	TRBJ1-1	TGTGCCAGCAGCCAAGATACGGCAGGGAACACTGAAGCTTTCTTT	CASSQDTAGNTEAFF
TRBV7-6	TRBD1	TRBJ2-1	TGTGCCAGCAGCCAAGACAGGGGGCATGAGCAGTTCTTC	CASSQDRGHEQFF
TRBV18	.	TRBJ1-3	TGTGCCAGCTCACCACCGGGGACGCTCTCTGGAAACACCATATATTTT	CASSPPGTLSGNTIYF
TRBV28	.	TRBJ2-2	TGTGCCAGCAGTTTTTCCGCGAACACCGGGGAGCTGTTTTTT	CASSFSANTGELFF
TRBV7-2	TRBD1	TRBJ2-1	TGTGCCAGCAGCCAAGGGACAGGGGGCTACAATGAGCAGTTCTTC	CASSQGTGGYNEQFF
TRBV9	TRBD1	TRBJ2-1	TGTGCCAGCAGCGTGGCAAGGACAGGGGGCAATGAGCAGTTCTTC	CASSVARTGGNEQFF
TRBV7-6	TRBD1	TRBJ1-2	TGTGCCAGCAGCTCCACAGGGGGCTATGGCTACACCTTC	CASSSTGGYGYTF
TRBV27	TRBD1	TRBJ1-6	TGTGCCAGCAGGCCGGGACAGCTTTATAATTCACCCCTCCACTTT	CASRPGQLYNSPLHF
TRBV28	.	TRBJ2-1	TGTGCCAGCAGACTAGGGGACGGCGGGTACAATGAGCAGTTCTTC	CASRLGDGGYNEQFF
TRBV11-3	TRBD2	TRBJ2-3	TGTGCCAGCAGCTTAGGACTAGCGGGGGGGTCCAGCACAGATACGCAGTATTTT	CASSLGLAGGSSTDTQYF
TRBV19	.	TRBJ1-2	TGTGCCAGTAGCCCCTGGCGGTCTAACTATGGCTACACCTTC	CASSPWRSNYGYTF
TRBV14	.	TRBJ2-7	TGTGCCAGCAGCCAACTTCAGGGGTACGAGCAGTACTTC	CASSQLQGYEQYF
TRBV3-1/TRBV3-2	TRBD2	TRBJ2-5	TGTGCCAGCAGCCAAGTCCGACTGCGGGGGGGTGAAGAGACCCAGTACTTC	CASSQVRLRGGEETQYF
TRBV28	.	TRBJ2-5	TGTGCCAGCAGATTCATGAACAGTCAAGAGACCCAGTACTTC	CASRFMNSQETQYF